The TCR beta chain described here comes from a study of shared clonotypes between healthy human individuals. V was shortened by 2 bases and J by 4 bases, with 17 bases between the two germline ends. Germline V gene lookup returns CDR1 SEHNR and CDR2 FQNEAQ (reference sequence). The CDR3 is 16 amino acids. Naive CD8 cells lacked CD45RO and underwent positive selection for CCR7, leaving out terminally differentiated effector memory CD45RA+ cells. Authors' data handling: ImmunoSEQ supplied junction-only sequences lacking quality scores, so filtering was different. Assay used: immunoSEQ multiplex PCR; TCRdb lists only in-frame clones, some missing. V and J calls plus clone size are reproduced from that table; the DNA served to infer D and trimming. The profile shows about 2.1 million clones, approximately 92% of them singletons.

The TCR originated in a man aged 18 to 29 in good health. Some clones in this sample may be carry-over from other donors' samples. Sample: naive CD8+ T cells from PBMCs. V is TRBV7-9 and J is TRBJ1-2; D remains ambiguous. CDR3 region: CASSLTKGRDPYGYTF. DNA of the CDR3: TGTGCCAGCAGCTTAACCAAAGGGAGAGACCCCTATGGCTACACCTTC. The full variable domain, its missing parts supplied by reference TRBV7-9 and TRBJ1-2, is DTGVSQNPRHKITKRGQNVTFRCDPISEHNRLYWYRQTLGQGPEFLTYFQNEAQLEKSRLLSDRFSAERPKGSFSTLEIQRTEQGDSAMYLCASSLTKGRDPYGYTFGSGTRLTVV.